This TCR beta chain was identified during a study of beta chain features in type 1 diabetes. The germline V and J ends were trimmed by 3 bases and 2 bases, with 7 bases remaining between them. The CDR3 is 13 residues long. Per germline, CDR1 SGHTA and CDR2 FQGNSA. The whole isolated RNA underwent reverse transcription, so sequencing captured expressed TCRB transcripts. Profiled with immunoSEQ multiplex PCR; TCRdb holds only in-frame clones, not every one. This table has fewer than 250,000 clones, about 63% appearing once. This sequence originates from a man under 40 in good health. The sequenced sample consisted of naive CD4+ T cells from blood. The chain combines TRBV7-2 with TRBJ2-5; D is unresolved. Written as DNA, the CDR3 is TGTGCCAGCAGCTTCTCCGAGCAAGAGACCCAGTACTTC. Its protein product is CASSFSEQETQYF.